These T cell receptor beta chains were read from a single sample in a study of PD-1 blockade in classical Hodgkin lymphoma. Using immunoSEQ multiplex PCR, the repertoire was profiled, and TCRdb retains in-frame clones only, with some absent. The data show approximately 6,400 clones, about 81% seen once. The source was CD4+ T cells from blood, collected at baseline. These receptors were taken from a human donor with classical Hodgkin lymphoma. Both conserved end residues are part of each CDR3. The order of the fields is V gene, CDR3 protein.

TRBV6-4 | CASSDSAGRGPGYGYTF
TRBV7-8 | CASSPQLGQYSNQPQHF
TRBV6-6 | CASSRARVGDTEAFF
TRBV20-1 | CSAPSAHEQYF
TRBV7-9 | CASSLRESFNEQFF
TRBV18 | CASSPAGTTNEKLFF
TRBV28 | CASRPGGAGNSPLHF
TRBV5-1 | CASRPIYRGTYEQYF
TRBV11-2 | CASSLGRMTGASTDTQYF
TRBV6-5 | CASSYRQGNGYTF